This T cell receptor (beta chain) was documented in a study of blood T cell repertoires in COVID-19. For the study at large: Some COVID-19 samples were acute and others convalescent; all came from the United States, Italy and Spain.

Recruitment covered about two dozen US areas and drew participants whose ages spanned roughly 18 to 90 years. Libraries were prepared by immunoSEQ multiplex PCR; TCRdb keeps only in-frame clonotypes and omits some of them. The top ten clones hold more than 2% of a sample with fewer than 450,000 clones, 88% of them seen once. This clone showed up just a few times. The CDR3 spans 14 residues. The J segment lost 3 bases and the V segment lost 1 base, leaving 1 base of the junction unmatched. Germline V gives CDR1 SGHTA, CDR2 FQGNSA. The chain joins TRBV7-2 to TRBJ1-1; TRBD1 aligns across 8 bases. The sequence came from a woman in her thirties or forties with acute COVID-19. Sequenced input: PBMCs or T cells enriched from blood (not recorded which). This CDR3 is CASSLDRGDTEAFF. Here the CDR3 DNA reads TGTGCCAGCAGCTTAGACAGGGGGGACACTGAAGCTTTCTTT.